This passage covers 11 T cell receptor beta chains from one sample sequenced in a study of beta chain features in type 1 diabetes. What was sequenced were expressed TCRB transcripts, since all of the isolated RNA had been reverse transcribed. This table comes from immunoSEQ multiplex PCR, and its TCRdb copy is limited to in-frame clones, with some not included. Of about 930,000 clones in the sample, 17% are singletons; the top ten hold roughly 0.025%. Sample: naive CD4+ T cells from blood. Every receptor here comes from a woman under 30 in good health.

V usage is TRBV7-3 and J usage is TRBJ2-7; D is undetermined. The ends were cut back, 1 base at V and 3 bases at J, with 7 bases in the middle. CDR1 and CDR2 from the germline V gene are SGHTA and FQGTGA. The CDR3 is 13 amino acids. Written as DNA, the CDR3 is TGTGCCAGCAGCTTAAGTCGGAACTACGAGCAGTACTTC. It is translated as CASSLSRNYEQYF.

The chain combines TRBV12-5 with TRBJ1-1, with D uncertain. The V gene lost 5 bases and the J gene lost 0 bases, with 7 bases spanning the gap. This CDR3 has 13 amino acids. CDR1 is LGHNT, CDR2 FRNRAP, per germline. CDR3 region: CASGVRVNTEAFF. For the CDR3, the DNA is TGTGCTAGTGGTGTGCGGGTGAACACTGAAGCTTTCTTT.

With respect to this clone: Other DNA sequences of this sample code for an identical CDR3. J is TRBJ2-1 and V is TRBV7-3; TRBD2 might be the D (6 bases). The CDR3 totals 15 residues. The germline V and J ends were trimmed by 1 base and 2 bases, with 9 bases remaining between them. Germline V gene sequence: CDR1 SGHTA, CDR2 FQGTGA. CDR3: CASSLIGGPYNEQFF. The CDR3 coding sequence is TGTGCCAGCAGCTTAATTGGAGGGCCCTACAATGAGCAGTTCTTC.

J is TRBJ2-2 and V is TRBV27; D possibly corresponds to TRBD1 (5 bases). The CDR3 length is 14 residues. Germline V gives CDR1 MNHEY, CDR2 SMNVEV (reference sequence). V was pared by 2 bases and J by 2 bases, with 6 bases between. The CDR3, as DNA: TGTGCCAGCAGTTTACAGGGAAACACCGGGGAGCTGTTTTTT. This codes for CASSLQGNTGELFF.

This clone occurred a few times. The chain couples TRBV15 to TRBJ1-1, with D tentatively TRBD1 (6 bases). Trimming took off 1 base at V and 9 bases at J, with 9 bases between the two ends. The CDR3 consists of 12 residues. CDR1 is LNHNV and CDR2 is YYDKDF in the germline V gene (reference sequence). CDR3 coding DNA: TGTGCCACCAGCAGAGTCGGGACACAAGCTTTCTTT. Residues: CATSRVGTQAFF.

This clone was recorded a few times. This chain links TRBV7-8 with TRBJ2-3; D is perhaps TRBD2 (5 bases). Trimming stripped 5 bases from V and 3 bases from J, with 18 bases between. Per germline, CDR1 SGHVS and CDR2 FQNEAQ. The CDR3 spans 16 residues. As DNA, the CDR3 is TGTGCCAGCAGCCCCTCCCCGGGGATGAGGACAGATACGCAGTATTTT. It codes for CASSPSPGMRTDTQYF. Full variable domain (missing parts from reference TRBV7-8 and TRBJ2-3): GAGVSQSPRYKVAKRGQDVALRCDPISGHVSLFWYQQALGQGPEFLTYFQNEAQLDKSGLPSDRFFAERPEGSVSTLKIQRTQQEDSAVYLCASSPSPGMRTDTQYFGPGTRLTVL.

This clone was observed a handful of times. A junction boundary mismatches the germline segment, possibly from a read error. V and J are TRBV7-7 and TRBJ2-2; D is perhaps TRBD2 (7 bases). Germline lookup yields CDR1 SSHAT and CDR2 FNYEAQ (reference sequence). The CDR3 is made up of 16 amino acids. As DNA, the CDR3 is TGTGCTAGCAGCGGACCGGCGGGGGCTTATACCGGGGAGCTGTTTTTT. It encodes CASSGPAGAYTGELFF.

This clone was seen more than once but under ten times. This sequence joins TRBV7-2 and TRBJ2-7; D possibly corresponds to TRBD1 (6 bases). CDR1 SGHTA and CDR2 FQGNSA come from the germline V gene. The ends were cut back, 1 base at V and 2 bases at J, with 12 bases in the middle. This CDR3 has 15 residues. CDR3 coding DNA: TGTGCCAGCAGCTTAGACACAGGGAACACCTACGAGCAGTACTTC. This encodes CASSLDTGNTYEQYF.

This clone was found a few times. The chain uses TRBV18 and TRBJ1-4; possible D gene TRBD1, 5 bases. V was clipped by 3 bases and J by 3 bases, with 8 bases between them. The germline CDR1 and CDR2 sequences are KGHSH and LQKENI. The CDR3 contains 14 residues. Here the CDR3 reads CASSPDISNEKLFF. CDR3 sequence (DNA): TGTGCCAGCTCACCGGACATCTCTAATGAAAAACTGTTTTTT.

This clone appeared a few times. This chain joins TRBV2 and TRBJ1-2; no clear D gene. V lost 3 bases, J lost 5 bases, and 13 bases lay in between. CDR3 length: 14 residues. Germline V gene lookup returns CDR1 SNHLY and CDR2 FYNNEI. The CDR3 loop is CASSEDRELYGYTF. The CDR3 DNA reads as TGTGCCAGCAGTGAGGATAGGGAGCTGTATGGCTACACCTTC.

This chain connects TRBV6-5 to TRBJ2-3; D may be TRBD1 (6 bases). V lost 6 bases and J 3 bases, leaving 16 bases between the germline ends. This CDR3 has 15 residues. Looked up from germline, CDR1 is MNHEY and CDR2 is SVGAGI. CDR3 DNA sequence: TGTGCCAGCAGCCTACAGGGATCTTTTACAGATACGCAGTATTTT. Its protein is CASSLQGSFTDTQYF.